Below are 21 T cell receptor beta chains sequenced from a single sample in a study of T cells in Graves' hyperthyroidism and ophthalmopathy. Researchers amplified the TCR beta CDR3 regions from RNA transcripts. The HTBI set primed first-round TCR CDR3 RT-PCR. TCRdb processed the multiplex PCR reads anew with MiXCR; each CDR3 protein has one entry. The data contain hundreds of thousands of distinct CDR3 sequences, more than 14% of them singletons. Sequencing was done on a sample of blood. These receptors were obtained from a woman aged 45-65 years with Graves' ophthalmopathy.

Only a few counts were recorded for this clonotype. CDR3: CASSRGQGRRRGNQPQHF. CDR3 DNA: TGTGCCAGCAGTAGAGGACAGGGTCGGCGGCGTGGCAATCAGCCCCAGCATTTT. The gene calls are TRBV6-2 or TRBV6-3 and TRBJ1-5; 8 nucleotides agree with TRBD1. From germline, CDR1 is MNHEY and CDR2 SVGEGT. The CDR3 is 18 amino acids. V lost 5 bases to trimming and J lost 2 bases; unmatched junction nucleotides: 14.

This clonotype was detected ten times or more. The chain combines TRBV11-3 with TRBJ2-2; D is unresolved. The CDR3 extends over 15 amino acids. Trimming cost V 4 bases and J 8 bases, with 17 bases left between them. Looked up from germline, CDR1 is SGHNT and CDR2 is YENEEA. CDR3 sequence (DNA): TGTGCCAGCAGCTCCAAGGCCAGGTCCGGTGGGGAGCTGTTTTTT. Translated, it gives CASSSKARSGGELFF. Together with reference TRBV11-3 and TRBJ2-2, the CDR3 gives the full variable domain: EAGVVQSPRYKIIEKKQPVAFWCNPISGHNTLYWYLQNLGQGPELLIRYENEEAVDDSQLPKDRFSAERLKGVDSTLKIQPAELGDSAVYLCASSSKARSGGELFFGEGSRLTVL.

The table lists this clonotype with many counts. The rearrangement uses TRBV24-1 and TRBJ2-2, with D perhaps TRBD2 (5 bases). V gave up 0 bases and J gave up 5 bases, with 6 bases separating them. CDR3 length equals 14 residues. Germline CDR1 is KGHDR and CDR2 is SFDVKD. For the CDR3, the DNA is TGTGCCACCAGTGATTTGCGCGGGACCGGGGAGCTGTTTTTT. It yields the protein CATSDLRGTGELFF.

This clonotype was seen at least ten times. The V gene is TRBV7-9, the J gene TRBJ2-1, with 10 bases matching TRBD1. Per the germline V gene, CDR1 is SEHNR and CDR2 is FQNEAQ (reference sequence). V was pared by 5 bases and J by 7 bases, with 11 bases of the junction left unmatched. This CDR3 has 16 amino acids. CDR3 residues: CASSRTGTGVRNEQFF. CDR3 DNA sequence: TGTGCCAGCAGCAGAACCGGGACAGGGGTTCGGAATGAGCAGTTCTTC.

This clonotype came up many times. The V gene is TRBV7-3, the J gene TRBJ2-1, with 7 positions matching TRBD1. The V gene's germline CDR1 is SGHTA and CDR2 FQGTGA. The J segment lost 5 bases and the V segment lost 0 bases, leaving 7 bases of the junction unmatched. The CDR3 length is 16 residues. The CDR3 loop is CASSLTPGQVHNEQFF. CDR3 sequence (DNA): TGTGCCAGCAGCTTAACGCCAGGACAGGTGCACAATGAGCAGTTCTTC.

There are many counts of this clonotype. The CDR3 DNA sequence: TGTGCCAGCAGCTTAGAACAGGGGTGGGCACAAGAGACCCAGTACTTC. The encoded protein is CASSLEQGWAQETQYF. The chain is built from TRBV7-2 and TRBJ2-5, with 7 positions matching TRBD1. Germline loops: CDR1 SGHTA, CDR2 FQGNSA. CDR3 length: 16 residues. V shed 1 base and J 2 bases; nucleotides not matched to a gene: 7.

This clonotype was detected many times. The chain couples TRBV27 to TRBJ2-1; D uncertain. CDR3 length equals 13 residues. Trimming took 7 bases from V and 1 from J, leaving 8 bases between them. CDR1 is MNHEY and CDR2 is SMNVEV in the germline V gene (reference sequence). The CDR3 DNA reads as TGTGCCAGCAATGGCGGTTCCTACAATGAGCAGTTCTTC. Translation gives CASNGGSYNEQFF.

This clonotype has a count of ten or more. The V and J genes are TRBV5-6 and TRBJ1-2, with TRBD1 matching 7 bases. V lost 3 bases, J lost 7 bases, and 12 bases stayed unmatched. This CDR3 is 15 amino acids long. Germline CDR1 SGHDT, CDR2 YYEEEE. The CDR3 DNA follows: TGTGCCAGCAGCTATGGGACAGTCTCTCGGGGTGGCTACACCTTC. Translating gives CASSYGTVSRGGYTF.

This clonotype was counted a few times. The V call is TRBV6-1, the J call TRBJ1-5; D unresolved. The CDR3 has 13 amino acids. The germline CDR1 and CDR2 sequences are MNHNS and SASEGT. V dropped 10 bases and J dropped 1 base, with 11 bases sitting between them. The CDR3 region is CATAPESNQPQHF. The CDR3 bases are TGTGCCACCGCCCCAGAGAGCAATCAGCCCCAGCATTTT.

The chain joins TRBV24-1 to TRBJ2-3; the match to TRBD2 covers 8 bases. CDR1 and CDR2 from the germline V gene are KGHDR and SFDVKD. The CDR3 contains 13 residues. The ends lost 9 bases at V and 6 bases at J; junction bases unmatched: 7. CDR3 bases: TGTGCCACCTCCAGCGGGAGAGGTGATACGCAGTATTTT. Amino acid sequence: CATSSGRGDTQYF.

This clonotype was seen many times. The rearrangement links TRBV28 to TRBJ2-5; tentative D call: TRBD1 (6 bases). This CDR3 has 15 amino acids. The V end lost 6 bases, the J end lost 4 bases, and 18 bases lay between the germline ends. Germline CDR1 and CDR2: MDHEN and SYDVKM. The CDR3 loop is CASRPPGHGGETQYF. The CDR3 DNA sequence: TGTGCCAGCAGACCACCGGGACATGGAGGAGAGACCCAGTACTTC.

This clonotype was recorded many times. This chain uses TRBV11-3 with TRBJ2-2; D may be TRBD2 (6 bases). V gave up 4 bases and J gave up 5 bases, with 11 bases separating them. CDR1 is SGHNT and CDR2 is YENEEA in the germline V gene. CDR3 length: 14 residues. This CDR3 is CASSYGAGTGELFF. The CDR3 DNA sequence: TGTGCCAGCAGCTATGGGGCGGGGACCGGGGAGCTGTTTTTT. Full variable domain (rest looked up from reference TRBV11-3 and TRBJ2-2): EAGVVQSPRYKIIEKKQPVAFWCNPISGHNTLYWYLQNLGQGPELLIRYENEEAVDDSQLPKDRFSAERLKGVDSTLKIQPAELGDSAVYLCASSYGAGTGELFFGEGSRLTVL.

This clonotype came up many times. The chain combines TRBV6-2 or TRBV6-3 with TRBJ1-2; D is uncertain. Trimming removed 4 bases from V and 3 bases from J, with 12 bases in between. CDR3 length: 14 residues. Germline lookup yields CDR1 MNHEY and CDR2 SVGEGT. The CDR3 bases are TGTGCCAGCAGTTCCCCCAGGACTTACTATGGCTACACCTTC. Translating gives CASSSPRTYYGYTF.

This clonotype was detected many times. The chain couples TRBV10-3 to TRBJ1-5; D remains ambiguous. This CDR3 comprises 12 residues. Germline CDR1 is ENHRY and CDR2 is SYGVKD. Trimming stripped 6 bases from V and 3 bases from J, with 6 bases between. This CDR3 is CAIRGDNQPQHF. In DNA form, the CDR3 reads TGTGCCATCAGGGGTGACAATCAGCCCCAGCATTTT.

The genes are TRBV18 and TRBJ2-2; 8 nucleotides match TRBD2. CDR1 is KGHSH and CDR2 is LQKENI in the germline V gene. The V gene end was trimmed by 3 bases and the J gene end by 3 bases; junction bases not matched to a gene: 9. The CDR3 length is 17 residues. In DNA form, the CDR3 reads TGTGCCAGCTCACCCCTAAGGACTAGCTTGGACACCGGGGAGCTGTTTTTT. Translated, it gives CASSPLRTSLDTGELFF.

The chain is built from TRBV20-1 and TRBJ2-7; 13 bases are shared with TRBD2. Unmatched junction bases numbered 3, after V lost 1 base and J lost 3 bases. Looked up from germline, CDR1 is DFQATT and CDR2 is SNEGSKA (reference sequence). The CDR3 sequence is 15 residues long. Here the CDR3 reads CSARVRTSGSYEQYF. CDR3 sequence (DNA): TGCAGTGCTAGAGTCAGGACTAGCGGGAGCTACGAGCAGTACTTC.

At least ten counts were recorded for this clonotype. V is TRBV6-5 and J is TRBJ2-5, with D unresolved. V was clipped by 2 bases and J by 2 bases, with 9 bases between them. The germline V gene encodes CDR1 MNHEY and CDR2 SVGAGI. The CDR3 runs 14 residues. The CDR3 coding sequence is TGTGCCAGCAGTTACAGGTCTAGGCAAGAGACCCAGTACTTC. Its translation: CASSYRSRQETQYF.

This clonotype was seen repeatedly, ten times or more. V and J are TRBV28 and TRBJ1-4; D not certain. V dropped 7 bases and J dropped 8 bases, with 11 bases sitting between them. Germline V CDR1 and CDR2: MDHEN, SYDVKM. This CDR3 spans 12 amino acids. DNA of the CDR3: TGTGCCAGCACCTCGGACGTAGAAAAACTGTTTTTT. Translation gives CASTSDVEKLFF.

This clonotype appeared a few times. This may arise from a read error, as a much more abundant clone is one base away. This chain uses TRBV7-2 with TRBJ2-1; 7 nucleotides align to TRBD2. Germline V gene data show CDR1 as SGHTA and CDR2 as FQGNSA. V gave up 8 bases and J gave up 0 bases; unmatched junction bases: 7. CDR3 length: 15 residues. CDR3 region: CASDNTGGSYNEQFF. In DNA form, the CDR3 reads TGTGCCAGCGATAACACGGGGGGCTCCTACAATGAGCAGTTCTTC.

This clonotype came up many times. This chain joins TRBV29-1 and TRBJ1-2, with D perhaps matching TRBD1 (5 bases). Germline CDR1 and CDR2: SQVTM and ANQGSEA. The CDR3 is 13 residues long. Trimming shortened V by 1 base and J by 4 bases, and 10 bases separated the two germline ends. CDR3 sequence reads: CSVEGGRSYGYTF. The CDR3 coding sequence is TGCAGCGTTGAAGGGGGCAGATCCTATGGCTACACCTTC. The full variable domain, its missing parts supplied by reference TRBV29-1 and TRBJ1-2, is SAVISQKPSRDICQRGTSLTIQCQVDSQVTMMFWYRQQPGQSLTLIATANQGSEATYESGFVIDKFPISRPNLTFSTLTVSNMSPEDSSIYLCSVEGGRSYGYTFGSGTRLTVV.

This clonotype was observed many times. The V gene is TRBV27, the J gene TRBJ1-5; TRBD1 might be the D (5 bases). The CDR3 extends over 18 amino acids. CDR1 MNHEY and CDR2 SMNVEV come from the germline V gene (reference sequence). The ends were cut back, 5 bases at V and 1 base at J, with 21 bases in the middle. CDR3: CASSPRGTKQASNQPQHF. DNA of the CDR3: TGTGCCAGCAGTCCCCGGGGCACTAAACAAGCCAGCAATCAGCCCCAGCATTTT.